The rows below give T cell receptor beta chains drawn from one sample of a study of T cells after yellow fever vaccination. TCRdb reanalysed the 5' RACE reads using MiXCR and keeps one entry per CDR3 protein. The sample consists of 40,000 or so distinct CDR3 sequences, 6.8% of them appearing once. The starting material was CD8+ T cells not binding an NS4B(214-222) dextramer, sorted from PBMCs, obtained 45 days after the yellow fever booster vaccination. The receptors derive from a man aged 30 to 39 who received the YFV17D yellow fever vaccine. The CDR3 runs from the conserved cysteine through the conserved F or W. A D gene is named only where the DNA matches it firmly. Clone size appears in some rows only: once, few, many, or a class for an expanded clone.

>many|17|TRBV12-3/TRBV12-4|TRBJ2-1|-
TGTGCCAGCAGTTCTGCCGTTAGTGGCGGAAACTACAATGAGCAGTTCTTC
CASSSAVSGGNYNEQFF
>many|13|TRBV29-1|TRBJ1-5|-
TGCAGCGTTGTAGTTGAGAGCAATCAGCCCCAGCATTTT
CSVVVESNQPQHF
>many|12|TRBV11-2|TRBJ2-7|-
TGTGCCAGCAGCTTGGGAGGAAACGAGCAGTACTTC
CASSLGGNEQYF
>many|15|TRBV27|TRBJ2-7|TRBD2
TGTGCCAGCAGTCCCTCGACTAGCGGGCGCGACGAGCAGTACTTC
CASSPSTSGRDEQYF
>medium-sized|15|TRBV7-6|TRBJ2-7|TRBD2
TGTGCCAGCAGCTTAGAGGCTAGCGGGAGCTACGAGCAGTACTTC
CASSLEASGSYEQYF
>-|14|TRBV19|TRBJ2-4|-
TGTGCCAGTAGTATAGCGGAGGGGTGGGCCATTCAGTACTTC
CASSIAEGWAIQYF
>-|15|TRBV12-5|TRBJ2-7|TRBD2
TGTGCCTGCAACCAAGGGAGGGCCGGGAGATACGAGCAGTACTTC
CACNQGRAGRYEQYF
>many|14|TRBV5-1|TRBJ2-7|-
TGCGCCAGCAGCTTGGATAGGGGAACCTACGAGCAGTACTTC
CASSLDRGTYEQYF
>many|11|TRBV12-3/TRBV12-4|TRBJ2-7|-
TGTGCCAGCAGTCCTAACTACGAGCAGTACTTC
CASSPNYEQYF
>many|15|TRBV28|TRBJ2-5|-
TGTGCCAGCAGTTTAGGCAGGGCCCTCCAAGAGACCCAGTACTTC
CASSLGRALQETQYF
>many|17|TRBV2|TRBJ2-1|-
TGTGCCAGCAGTGGAGGGGCAGCGAGTCCCATTTTCGATGAGCAGTTCTTC
CASSGGAASPIFDEQFF
>many|17|TRBV7-6|TRBJ2-1|-
TGTGCCAGCAGTTCGCTGCCGGGTGGCGGGAAAAAACATGAGCAGTTCTTC
CASSSLPGGGKKHEQFF
>many|19|TRBV7-9|TRBJ2-1|TRBD2
TGTGCCAGCAGCCTCCTTCCCGGGACTAGCGGGCTACCCTACAATGAGCAGTTCTTC
CASSLLPGTSGLPYNEQFF
>many|14|TRBV4-1|TRBJ1-2|-
TGCGCCAGCAGCCATGTAGGGCCTGAGGATGGCTACACCTTC
CASSHVGPEDGYTF
>few|14|TRBV20-1|TRBJ2-1|TRBD2
TGCAGTGTCGGCCTAGCGGAGGGCTACAATGAGCAGTTCTTC
CSVGLAEGYNEQFF
>many|17|TRBV9|TRBJ2-7|TRBD2
TGTGCCAGCAGCGTAGATCCGGGGGCTAGCGGGAGCTACGAGCAGTACTTC
CASSVDPGASGSYEQYF
>many|14|TRBV24-1|TRBJ2-1|TRBD1
TGTGCCACCGGGGGACAGGTCTACACCAATGAGCAGTTCTTC
CATGGQVYTNEQFF
>few|12|TRBV27|TRBJ1-6|-
TGTGCCAGCAGTTTTTTGAATTCACCCCTCCACTTT
CASSFLNSPLHF
>many|13|TRBV14|TRBJ2-3|-
TGTGCCAGCAGCCACCCTAGCACAGATACGCAGTATTTT
CASSHPSTDTQYF
>many|13|TRBV7-9|TRBJ2-1|-
TGTGCCAGCAGCTTTGGCCCAACATGGGAGCAGTTCTTC
CASSFGPTWEQFF
>many|11|TRBV6-6|TRBJ1-1|-
TGTGCCAGTGAGGTCGGCACTGAAGCTTTCTTT
CASEVGTEAFF
>few|17|TRBV5-1|TRBJ1-1|-
TGCGCCAGCAGCCCAATCCTTCAGGGTACTGCGAACACTGAAGCTTTCTTT
CASSPILQGTANTEAFF